What follows are 4 T cell receptor beta chains derived from one specimen sequenced in a study of regulatory T cells in long-lasting Graves disease. Indicated time point: newly diagnosed GD, antithyroid drugs for less than 3 months. PBMCs provided the RNA from which the TCR library was made. Construction of TCR beta libraries relied on iRepertoire HTBI primers and on Arm-PCR targeting CDR3 regions. TCRdb re-analysed the multiplex PCR reads in MiXCR, keeping a single row per CDR3 protein. This table holds a few hundred thousand distinct CDR3 sequences, about 13% found once. In addition, the sample was reused for a study of T cells in Graves' hyperthyroidism and ophthalmopathy.

The sequences come from peripheral blood mononuclear cells (PBMCs), collected at new diagnosis, from a patient treated with antithyroid drugs. The source is a man aged 30 to 39 with Graves disease.

This clonotype has ten or more counts. The J gene is TRBJ1-5, the V gene TRBV12-3 or TRBV12-4, with D unclear. CDR3 length equals 14 residues. V was clipped by 7 bases and J by 5 bases, with 15 bases between them. CDR3 DNA sequence: TGTGCCAGCACCCAATTTCGGTTGGATCAGCCCCAGCATTTT. Protein product: CASTQFRLDQPQHF.

This clonotype showed up just a few times. This may stem from a read error, because a much larger clone lies one nucleotide away. The chain is built from TRBV6-1 and TRBJ2-3, with 9 positions matching TRBD2. From germline, CDR1 is MNHNS and CDR2 SASEGT. J was trimmed by 3 bases and V by 3 bases; bases with no gene match: 13. The CDR3 is 18 residues long. The CDR3 region is CASSDVITGGRATDTQYF. The CDR3 DNA sequence: TGTGCCAGCAGTGATGTAATTACCGGCGGGAGGGCGACAGATACGCAGTATTTT.

This clonotype was seen repeatedly, ten times or more. This chain joins TRBV12-3 or TRBV12-4 and TRBJ2-7; 7 bases align to TRBD2. Trimming cost V 2 bases and J 7 bases; bases outside gene matches: 8. CDR3 length: 14 amino acids. The CDR3, as DNA: TGTGCCAGCAGTTTACCGGGGGGAATATGGGAGCAGTACTTC. Translation gives CASSLPGGIWEQYF.

This clonotype was seen at least ten times. The CDR3 is CSASRGNSYNEQFF. CDR3 bases: TGCAGTGCTAGCAGGGGAAATTCCTACAATGAGCAGTTCTTC. J is TRBJ2-1 and V is TRBV20-1; D may be TRBD1 (6 bases). CDR3 length: 14 residues. Between the trimmed V and J ends, which lost 3 bases and 1 base, there was a span of 10 bases. Germline CDR1 is DFQATT and CDR2 is SNEGSKA (reference sequence).